The 11 T cell receptor beta chains below come from one sample, sequenced in a study of OX40 agonist ivuxolimab in advanced cancers. Receptors were amplified or captured by the immunoSEQ multiplex PCR assay. Here the immuneACCESS table is served through TCRdb, limited to in-frame sequences with V and J called. Missing clones are a known gap in these copies; in checked studies unresolved V genes cover under half, and the rest lacks a known reason. A total of about 10,000 clones appear in this sample, roughly three fifths of them only once. The biggest ten clones account for about half of the sample. This material consisted of CD4+ or CD8+ T cells sorted from blood, taken in a trial of the OX40 agonist ivuxolimab. Source of these receptors: an adult with an advanced solid tumor such as melanoma, head and neck, liver or kidney cancer.

Only a few counts were recorded for this clone. J is TRBJ2-7 and V is TRBV7-8; TRBD2 matches at 7 bases. J gave up 3 bases and V 7 bases, and 3 bases lay outside the gene matches. Germline lookup yields CDR1 SGHVS and CDR2 FQNEAQ. The CDR3 runs to 12 residues. The CDR3, as DNA: TGTGCCAGCACCGGGACTAACTACGAGCAGTACTTC. Translation gives CASTGTNYEQYF.

The V gene is TRBV6-6, the J gene TRBJ2-5, with TRBD1 as a possible D gene (6 bases). This CDR3 has 15 residues. Germline CDR1 and CDR2: MNHNY and SVGAGI (reference sequence). The V end lost 6 bases, the J end lost 0 bases, and 14 bases lay between the germline ends. The CDR3 loop reads CASSIRGRDQETQYF. In nucleotides, the CDR3 is TGTGCCAGCAGCATCAGGGGTCGAGACCAAGAGACCCAGTACTTC.

V is TRBV11-1 and J is TRBJ1-6; the D gene is possibly TRBD1 (5 bases). CDR3 length: 14 residues. Per the germline V gene, CDR1 is SGHAT and CDR2 is FQDESV (reference sequence). The V end was cut by 5 bases, the J end by 5 bases, with 10 bases between. The CDR3 here is CASSHRGNNSPLHF. CDR3 coding DNA: TGTGCCAGCAGCCATCGGGGGAATAATTCACCCCTCCACTTT.

This clone appeared once. The J gene is TRBJ2-4, the V gene TRBV4-2; D is perhaps TRBD1 (6 bases). With 2 bases removed from V and 2 bases from J, the gap between germline ends came to 10 bases. The CDR3 contains 15 residues. The germline V gene encodes CDR1 LGHNA and CDR2 YNFKEQ. CDR3 DNA sequence: TGTGCCAGCAGCCAACTTCAGGGGTCCAAAAACATTCAGTACTTC. Amino acids: CASSQLQGSKNIQYF.

This rearrangement joins TRBV2 to TRBJ2-1; 12 bases agree with TRBD2. Trimming removed 1 base from V and 7 bases from J; junction bases left unmatched: 5. Germline assignment: CDR1 SNHLY and CDR2 FYNNEI. CDR3 length equals 16 residues. CDR3 loop: CASSEVRTSGVNEQFF. The CDR3 DNA reads TGTGCCAGCAGTGAAGTTCGGACTAGCGGGGTGAATGAGCAGTTCTTC.

This rearrangement joins TRBV7-9 to TRBJ2-1; 10 bases fit TRBD2. V lost 4 bases to trimming and J lost 8 bases; unmatched junction nucleotides: 11. The CDR3 contains 16 residues. Germline V CDR1 and CDR2: SEHNR, FQNEAQ (reference sequence). DNA of the CDR3: TGTGCCAGCAGCTCGATCCGGGGTAGCGGGAGGCATGAGCAGTTCTTC. It specifies CASSSIRGSGRHEQFF.

The table lists this clone with a few counts. This sequence joins TRBV6-5 and TRBJ2-1, with D tentatively TRBD2 (6 bases). V shed 6 bases and J shed 0 bases, with 12 bases lying between them. The CDR3 totals 15 residues. The germline CDR1 and CDR2 sequences are MNHEY and SVGAGI. DNA of the CDR3: TGTGCCAGCAGCCGGGACTCTAGCTCCTACAATGAGCAGTTCTTC. It yields the protein CASSRDSSSYNEQFF.

This rearrangement joins TRBV6-9 to TRBJ2-1; D unresolved. The CDR3 length is 14 residues. V lost 6 bases and J lost 0, with 9 bases in between. Germline loops: CDR1 MNHGY, CDR2 SVAAGI. Here the CDR3 DNA reads TGTGCCAGCAGCGTACTAAACTCCTACAATGAGCAGTTCTTC. It yields the protein CASSVLNSYNEQFF.

There are a few counts of this clone. The J gene is TRBJ1-2, the V gene TRBV5-8, with D unclear. The germline V and J ends were trimmed by 0 bases and 2 bases, with 11 bases remaining between them. The V gene's germline CDR1 is SGHTS and CDR2 YDEGEE. The CDR3 has 15 residues. DNA of the CDR3: TGTGCCAGCAGCTTGGTTGACGTACCCAACTATGGCTACACCTTC. This sequence encodes CASSLVDVPNYGYTF.

The chain recombines TRBV19 with TRBJ1-2, with a possible D match to TRBD1 (6 bases). The V end lost 9 bases, the J end lost 5 bases, and 19 bases lay between the germline ends. This CDR3 has 14 residues. CDR1 is LNHDA, CDR2 SQIVND, per germline (reference sequence). CDR3 in DNA: TGTGCCAGCTCGGGGGGCGCGTTCGAGTATGGCTACACCTTC. Translating it yields CASSGGAFEYGYTF.

The chain recombines TRBV19 with TRBJ2-7; TRBD1 matches 9 bases. After removal of 4 bases from V and 3 bases from J, the junction contained 4 bases not matched to a gene. Germline-derived CDR1 and CDR2 are LNHDA and SQIVND (reference sequence). The CDR3 extends over 14 amino acids. In DNA, the CDR3 is TGTGCCAGTAGTACCACGGGACAGGGCTACGAGCAGTACTTC. This gives the protein CASSTTGQGYEQYF.